This T cell receptor beta chain is from a study of blood T cell repertoires in COVID-19. Germline lookup yields CDR1 MGHDK and CDR2 SYGVNS. V lost 8 bases and J lost 0, with 15 bases in between. The CDR3 covers 15 residues. Repertoires were generated with immunoSEQ multiplex PCR, while TCRdb's copy carries only in-frame clones and drops some. Among fewer than 300,000 clones listed, over 75% were seen once. This receptor was taken from a human donor in a cohort sampled during active COVID-19. This chain joins TRBV25-1 and TRBJ2-3; the D gene is possibly TRBD2 (6 bases). Sample: peripheral blood. The CDR3 nucleotides are TGTGCCAGCGGGGGGACGCACACTAGCACAGATACGCAGTATTTT. Translated, it gives CASGGTHTSTDTQYF.